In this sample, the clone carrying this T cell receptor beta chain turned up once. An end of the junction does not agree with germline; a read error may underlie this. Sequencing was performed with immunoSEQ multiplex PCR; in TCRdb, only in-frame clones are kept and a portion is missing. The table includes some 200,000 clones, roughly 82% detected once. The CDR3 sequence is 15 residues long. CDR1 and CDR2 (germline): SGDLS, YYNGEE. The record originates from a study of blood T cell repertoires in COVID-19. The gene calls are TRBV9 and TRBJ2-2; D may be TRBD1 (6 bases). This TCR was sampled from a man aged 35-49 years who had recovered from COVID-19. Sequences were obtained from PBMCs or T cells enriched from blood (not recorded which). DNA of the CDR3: TGTGCCAGCGGAAAAGCGGAACAGGGCACCCGGGAGCTGTTTTTT. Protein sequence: CASGKAEQGTRELFF.